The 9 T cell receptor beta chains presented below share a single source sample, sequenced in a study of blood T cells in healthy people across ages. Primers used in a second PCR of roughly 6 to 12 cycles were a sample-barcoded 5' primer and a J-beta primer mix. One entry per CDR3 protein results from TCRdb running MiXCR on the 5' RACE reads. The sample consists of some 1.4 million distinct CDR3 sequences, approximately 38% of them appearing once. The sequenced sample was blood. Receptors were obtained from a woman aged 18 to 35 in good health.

The CDR3, as DNA: TGTGCCAGCAGTCCCAGCCGCTTACTAGCTTATGAGCAGTACTTC. Amino acid sequence: CASSPSRLLAYEQYF. This sequence joins TRBV7-6 and TRBJ2-7, with D maybe TRBD2 (6 bases). The CDR3 has 15 amino acids. Germline CDR1 SGHVS, CDR2 FNYEAQ. V was shortened by 6 bases and J by 7 bases, with 22 bases between the two germline ends.

This chain's CDR3 is CASSVAFQETQYF. For the CDR3, the DNA is TGTGCCAGCAGCGTAGCGTTCCAAGAGACCCAGTACTTC. The chain has TRBV9 and TRBJ2-5, with D hard to call. This CDR3 region has 13 residues. Trimming left V 0 bases short and J 1 base short, with 4 bases between. Germline V gene lookup returns CDR1 SGDLS and CDR2 YYNGEE. Full variable domain (remainder filled in from reference TRBV9 and TRBJ2-5): DSGVTQTPKHLITATGQRVTLRCSPRSGDLSVYWYQQSLDQGLQFLIQYYNGEERAKGNILERFSAQQFPDLHSELNLSSLELGDSALYFCASSVAFQETQYFGPGTRLLVL.

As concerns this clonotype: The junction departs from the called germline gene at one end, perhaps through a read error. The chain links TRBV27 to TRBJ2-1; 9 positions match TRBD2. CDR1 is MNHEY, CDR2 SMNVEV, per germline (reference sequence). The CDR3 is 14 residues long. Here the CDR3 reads CASIHSGSVNEQLF. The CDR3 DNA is TGTGCCAGCATTCATAGCGGGAGCGTCAATGAGCAGTTATTC.

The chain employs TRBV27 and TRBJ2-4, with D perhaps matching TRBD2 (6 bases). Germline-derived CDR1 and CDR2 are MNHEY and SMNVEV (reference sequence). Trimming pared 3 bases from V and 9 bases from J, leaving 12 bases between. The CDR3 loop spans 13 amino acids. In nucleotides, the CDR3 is TGTGCCAGCAGTTTTACTAGCAGCGGCATTCAGTACTTC. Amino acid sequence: CASSFTSSGIQYF.

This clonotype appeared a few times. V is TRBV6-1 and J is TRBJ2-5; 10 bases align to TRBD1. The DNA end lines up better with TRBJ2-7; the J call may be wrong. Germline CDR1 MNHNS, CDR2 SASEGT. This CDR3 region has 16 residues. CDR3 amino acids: CASSRTGQGYLHEQYF. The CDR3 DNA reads TGTGCCAGCAGCCGCACGGGACAGGGGTACCTCCACGAGCAGTACTTC.

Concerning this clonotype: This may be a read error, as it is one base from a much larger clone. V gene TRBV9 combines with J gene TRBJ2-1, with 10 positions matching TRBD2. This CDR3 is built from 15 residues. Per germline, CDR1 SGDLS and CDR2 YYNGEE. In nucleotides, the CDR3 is TGTACCAGCAGCGTAATAAGCGGGGGGGACAATGAGCAGTTCTTC. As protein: CTSSVISGGDNEQFF. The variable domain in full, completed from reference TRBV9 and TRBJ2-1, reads DSGVTQTPKHLITATGQRVTLRCSPRSGDLSVYWYQQSLDQGLQFLIQYYNGEERAKGNILERFSAQQFPDLHSELNLSSLELGDSALYFCTSSVISGGDNEQFFGPGTRLTVL.

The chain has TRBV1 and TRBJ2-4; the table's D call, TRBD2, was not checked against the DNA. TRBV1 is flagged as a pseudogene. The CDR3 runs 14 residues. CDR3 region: CTSSQDERAQEQYF. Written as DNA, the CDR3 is TGCACCAGCAGCCAAGATGAGAGGGCACAAGAGCAGTACTTC.

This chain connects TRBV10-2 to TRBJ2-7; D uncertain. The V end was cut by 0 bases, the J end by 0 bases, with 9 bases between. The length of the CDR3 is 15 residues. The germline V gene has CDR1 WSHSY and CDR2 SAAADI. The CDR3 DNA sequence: TGCGCCAGCAGTGAGTCGGTAGAAAGCTCCTACGAGCAGTACTTC. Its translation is CASSESVESSYEQYF.

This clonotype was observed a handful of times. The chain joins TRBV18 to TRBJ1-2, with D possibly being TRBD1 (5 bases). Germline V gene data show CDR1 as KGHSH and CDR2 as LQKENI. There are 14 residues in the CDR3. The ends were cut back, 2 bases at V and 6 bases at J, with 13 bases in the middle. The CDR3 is CASSPGQGIDGYTF. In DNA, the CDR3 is TGTGCCAGCTCACCAGGGCAGGGTATCGATGGCTACACCTTC.